The clone carrying this T cell receptor (beta chain) appeared a single time. Trimming cost V 6 bases and J 4 bases, with 18 bases left between them. The germline gives CDR1 MNHEY, CDR2 SVGAGI. The CDR3 has 15 amino acids. This sample was taken from a study of blood T cell repertoires in COVID-19. Study overall: Collection of acute and convalescent COVID-19 samples took place in the United States, Italy and Spain. PBMCs, B-cell-depleted T cells, or T cells were the source of the cDNA or gDNA that made up the material.

Per the original methods: By means of reference gene primer amplification, nucleated cell counts were estimated. Sequenced by immunoSEQ multiplex PCR; TCRdb stores in-frame clones only, minus some. Clonal size and the V and J genes are those of that table, whereas D and trimming came from the DNA. The table shows around 59,000 clones, with around 88% occurring only once. Sequences were obtained from peripheral blood. This rearrangement joins TRBV6-5 to TRBJ1-1, with D perhaps matching TRBD1 (5 bases). This TCR derives from a man between 60 and 75 years old with acute or convalescent COVID-19. Written as DNA, the CDR3 is TGTGCCAGCAGCCCCCAGCAGGGAGGAGGCACTGAAGCTTTCTTT. Translation: CASSPQQGGGTEAFF.